The 12 T cell receptor beta chains below come from one sample, sequenced in a study of cytomegalovirus exposure and HLA in healthy donors (dated by TCRdb to the late 2010s). Library construction relied on the immunoSEQ multiplex PCR assay. TCRdb retrieved this table from immuneACCESS and kept in-frame rearrangements only. Not all clones are present; in checked studies, unresolved V genes account for under half, and no reason is known for the remainder. Within this sample are fewer than 250,000 clones, with approximately 87% of them counted one time only. Clones ranked in the top ten supply less than 3% of the sample. The specimen was PBMCs. The receptors were gathered from a young man in good health and CMV-seronegative.

The table lists this clone with a count of one. This chain joins TRBV10-3 and TRBJ1-2; 8 bases fit TRBD1. V dropped 2 bases and J dropped 8; count of bases not matched to a gene: 10. The CDR3 totals 15 residues. In germline, CDR1 is ENHRY, CDR2 SYGVKD. The CDR3 is CAISEPDRGGEGYTF. The CDR3 DNA reads as TGTGCCATCAGTGAGCCCGACAGGGGAGGTGAGGGCTACACCTTC.

This clone was seen a few times. The chain joins TRBV19 to TRBJ2-7; 9 bases fit TRBD2. There are 15 residues in the CDR3. The germline gives CDR1 LNHDA, CDR2 SQIVND (reference sequence). The ends lost 3 bases at V and 2 bases at J; junction bases unmatched: 5. The CDR3 loop reads CASSIRLAGPYEQYF. The CDR3 nucleotides are TGTGCCAGTAGTATCCGGCTAGCGGGGCCCTACGAGCAGTACTTC.

The rearrangement uses TRBV7-2 and TRBJ2-7, with a possible D match to TRBD2 (5 bases). From germline, CDR1 is SGHTA and CDR2 FQGNSA. With 7 bases removed from V and 1 base from J, the gap between germline ends came to 14 bases. The CDR3 consists of 14 residues. Here the CDR3 DNA reads TGTGCCAGCACGGACTCTCAAACATCCTACGAGCAGTACTTC. Translation gives CASTDSQTSYEQYF.

This chain connects TRBV28 to TRBJ1-4, with D possibly matching TRBD1 (6 bases). V lost 3 bases to trimming and J lost 7 bases, with 15 bases between them. Germline-derived CDR1 and CDR2 are MDHEN and SYDVKM. The CDR3 runs 15 residues. The CDR3 protein is CASSFGSGGREKLFF. The CDR3 DNA reads as TGTGCCAGCAGTTTTGGATCCGGGGGGCGTGAAAAACTGTTTTTT.

This chain links TRBV28 with TRBJ1-5; a weak D match, TRBD1 (6 bases). V lost 3 bases, J lost 14 bases, and 14 bases lay in between. The germline CDR1 and CDR2 sequences are MDHEN and SYDVKM. The CDR3 has 12 residues. The CDR3 loop is CASSFPTGSEHF. CDR3 in DNA: TGTGCCAGCAGTTTCCCGACAGGTTCGGAGCATTTT.

V and J are TRBV25-1 and TRBJ1-2; the D gene is possibly TRBD1 (6 bases). The CDR3 length is 14 residues. The V gene's germline CDR1 is MGHDK and CDR2 SYGVNS. The V end lost 2 bases, the J end lost 6 bases, and 13 bases lay between the germline ends. The CDR3 spells CASSEPQGRNGYTF. The CDR3 DNA is TGTGCCAGCAGTGAACCACAGGGCCGGAATGGCTACACCTTC.

V gene TRBV2 combines with J gene TRBJ1-1; D is perhaps TRBD1 (6 bases). Deletions cut 6 bases from V and 3 bases from J, with 23 bases between. The CDR3 runs 17 residues. Germline CDR1 SNHLY, CDR2 FYNNEI. The DNA for the CDR3 is TGTGCCAGCAGGCCCCACAGGGAAAGGGTGGCTCACACTGAAGCTTTCTTT. This codes for CASRPHRERVAHTEAFF.

This chain links TRBV11-2 with TRBJ2-7; tentative D call: TRBD2 (5 bases). V lost 1 base and J lost 4, with 11 bases in between. The V gene's germline CDR1 is SGHAT and CDR2 FQNNGV. CDR3 length equals 14 residues. CDR3: CASSLGTLPYEQYF. CDR3 DNA: TGTGCCAGCAGCTTAGGGACTCTGCCTTACGAGCAGTACTTC.

This sequence joins TRBV7-8 and TRBJ1-5; no clear D gene. With 3 bases removed from V and 4 bases from J, the gap between germline ends came to 7 bases. Germline V CDR1 and CDR2: SGHVS, FQNEAQ. CDR3 length equals 13 residues. The CDR3 is CASSFDGNQPQHF. The DNA for the CDR3 is TGTGCCAGCAGCTTTGACGGGAATCAGCCCCAGCATTTT. The variable domain in full, completed from reference TRBV7-8 and TRBJ1-5, reads GAGVSQSPRYKVAKRGQDVALRCDPISGHVSLFWYQQALGQGPEFLTYFQNEAQLDKSGLPSDRFFAERPEGSVSTLKIQRTQQEDSAVYLCASSFDGNQPQHFGDGTRLSIL.

The genes are TRBV2 and TRBJ2-7; the D gene is possibly TRBD2 (8 bases). The ends were cut back, 7 bases at V and 2 bases at J, with 15 bases in the middle. CDR1 is SNHLY, CDR2 FYNNEI, per germline. The CDR3 sequence is 14 residues long. In nucleotides, the CDR3 is TGTGCCAGCACGGGGGGGCAGGGGGCCTACGAGCAGTACTTC. Translated: CASTGGQGAYEQYF.

The chain recombines TRBV5-4 with TRBJ2-1, with D maybe TRBD2 (6 bases). The V gene's germline CDR1 is SGHNT and CDR2 YYREEE (reference sequence). The V end lost 1 base, the J end lost 2 bases, and 13 bases lay between the germline ends. CDR3 length: 16 residues. CDR3 bases: TGTGCCAGCAGCTTGCCCGGACTAAACCCCTACAATGAGCAGTTCTTC. The encoded protein is CASSLPGLNPYNEQFF.

The genes are TRBV25-1 and TRBJ2-5; D gene ambiguous. The CDR3 contains 13 residues. The germline V and J ends were trimmed by 4 bases and 0 bases, with 6 bases remaining between them. CDR1 and CDR2 (germline): MGHDK, SYGVNS. Here the CDR3 DNA reads TGTGCCAGCAGTGGAGAGAACCAAGAGACCCAGTACTTC. Translation: CASSGENQETQYF. Full variable domain (rest looked up from reference TRBV25-1 and TRBJ2-5): EADIYQTPRYLVIGTGKKITLECSQTMGHDKMYWYQQDPGMELHLIHYSYGVNSTEKGDLSSESTVSRIRTEHFPLTLESARPSHTSQYLCASSGENQETQYFGPGTRLLVL.